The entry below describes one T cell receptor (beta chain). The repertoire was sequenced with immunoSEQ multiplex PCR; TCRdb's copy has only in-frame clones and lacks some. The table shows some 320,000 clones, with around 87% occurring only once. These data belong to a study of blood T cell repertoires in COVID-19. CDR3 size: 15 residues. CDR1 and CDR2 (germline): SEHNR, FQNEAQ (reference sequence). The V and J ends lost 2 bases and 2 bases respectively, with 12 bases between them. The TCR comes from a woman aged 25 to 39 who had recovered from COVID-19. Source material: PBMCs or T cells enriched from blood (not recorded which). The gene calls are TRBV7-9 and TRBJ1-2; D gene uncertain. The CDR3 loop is CASSLTLRRNYGYTF. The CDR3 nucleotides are TGTGCCAGCAGCTTAACCCTCCGTCGGAACTATGGCTACACCTTC.